The clone carrying this T cell receptor (beta chain) occurred a few times. Its target is unknown. These data are taken from a study of radiation and T cells in renal cell carcinoma. Study results and limitations: Baseline intratumoral clonotype presence is unknown without pretreatment biopsies. In blood, top tumor clones expanded by 2 weeks, shrinking by 4.

The sample's time point: blood 4 weeks post-SBRT, at nephrectomy. This sample's treatment: 15 Gy SBRT to primary tumor, nephrectomy 4 weeks later. Nephrectomy followed 15 Gy stereotactic body radiation by 4 weeks. The tumor was a clear cell renal cell carcinoma. Germline V gene sequence: CDR1 MDHEN, CDR2 SYDVKM. The CDR3 contains 13 residues. Trimming removed 11 bases from V and 3 bases from J, with 16 bases in between. Sequencing used immunoSEQ multiplex PCR; TCRdb keeps in-frame clones, though not all of them. Seen here are tens of thousands of clones, roughly 80% observed once, and the top ten hold approximately 6.6%.

The material sequenced was blood, taken from a patient whose treatment included radiotherapy and nephrectomy. The V gene is TRBV28, the J gene TRBJ1-2; the D gene is possibly TRBD1 (5 bases). This sequence was found in a man between 60 and 75 years old with renal cell carcinoma. CDR3 in DNA: TGTGCCCTCGGTCGGGGCTCTGACTATGGCTACACCTTC. This sequence encodes CALGRGSDYGYTF.